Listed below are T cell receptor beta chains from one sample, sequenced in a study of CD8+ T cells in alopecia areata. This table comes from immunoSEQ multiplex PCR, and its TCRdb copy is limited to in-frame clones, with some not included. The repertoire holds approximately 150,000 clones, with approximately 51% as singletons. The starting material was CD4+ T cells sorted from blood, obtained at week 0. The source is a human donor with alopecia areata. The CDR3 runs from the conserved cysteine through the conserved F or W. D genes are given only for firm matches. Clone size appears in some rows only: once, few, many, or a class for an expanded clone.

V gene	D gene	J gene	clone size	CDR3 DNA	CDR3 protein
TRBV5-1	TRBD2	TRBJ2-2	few	TGCGCCAGCAGCTCGGGAGGGGATCACACCGGGGAGCTGTTTTTT	CASSSGGDHTGELFF
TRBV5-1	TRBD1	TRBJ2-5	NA	TGCGCCAGCAGCTCGACAGGGGGCGGGGAGACCCAGTACTTC	CASSSTGGGETQYF
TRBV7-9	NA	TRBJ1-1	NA	TGTGCCAGCAGCTTAGAGGTCGTCTTAGAAGCTTTCTTT	CASSLEVVLEAFF
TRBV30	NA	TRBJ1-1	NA	TGTGCCTGGACTACAGGGTTGACGGACACTGAAGCTTTCTTT	CAWTTGLTDTEAFF
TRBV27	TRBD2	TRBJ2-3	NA	TGTGCCAGCAGTCCTACTAGCGGCTACACAGATACGCAGTATTTT	CASSPTSGYTDTQYF
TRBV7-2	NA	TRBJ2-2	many	TGTGCCAGCAGTCTAGGCGGGGCGAACACCGGGGAGCTGTTTTTT	CASSLGGANTGELFF
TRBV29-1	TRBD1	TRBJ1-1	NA	TGCAGCGTTGGAAGGGACAGGGTGAACACTGAAGCTTTCTTT	CSVGRDRVNTEAFF
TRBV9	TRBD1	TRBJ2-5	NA	TGTGCCAGCAGCTATGGGACAGACCAAGAGACCCAGTACTTC	CASSYGTDQETQYF
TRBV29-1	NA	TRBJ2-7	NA	TGCAGCGTCAGGGGTAAAACTGCCTACGAGCAGTACTTC	CSVRGKTAYEQYF
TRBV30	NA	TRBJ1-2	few	TGTGCCTGGAGTTCTGGGTGGAGCGGCTACACCTTC	CAWSSGWSGYTF
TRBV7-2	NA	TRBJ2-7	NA	TGTGCCAGCAGCCTTCAGGGGACTGGAGAGGTCGTCTACGAGCAGTACTTC	CASSLQGTGEVVYEQYF
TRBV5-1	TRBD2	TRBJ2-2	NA	TGCGCCAGCAGCTTGGGTCCTTTAGCGGGAGACACCGGGGAGCTGTTTTTT	CASSLGPLAGDTGELFF
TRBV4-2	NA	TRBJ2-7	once	TGTGCCAGCAGCCAAGACTGGGCGGGACGGGACGAGCAGTACTTC	CASSQDWAGRDEQYF
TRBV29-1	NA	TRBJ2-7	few	TGCAGCGTTTCAGCGAGCTACGAGCAGTACTTC	CSVSASYEQYF
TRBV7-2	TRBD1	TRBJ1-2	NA	TGTGCCAGCAGCCCCGCAGGGACAGGGAATGGCTACACCTTC	CASSPAGTGNGYTF
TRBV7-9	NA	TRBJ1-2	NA	TGTGCCAGCAGCGGGGACGGACTCTATGGCTACACCTTC	CASSGDGLYGYTF
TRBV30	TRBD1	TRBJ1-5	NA	TGTGCCTGGAGTGCGCCAACCCCGGACAGGGCAAGGCAGCCCCAGCATTTT	CAWSAPTPDRARQPQHF
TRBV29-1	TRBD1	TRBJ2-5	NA	TGCAGCGTTGAAGGCAGGACAGGCCAAGAGACCCAGTACTTC	CSVEGRTGQETQYF
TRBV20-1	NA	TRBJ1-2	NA	TGCAGTGCCCCGGACTATGGCTACACCTTC	CSAPDYGYTF
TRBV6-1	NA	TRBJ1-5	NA	TGTGCCACCGCCGGGACAACGGGGCAGCCCCAGCATTTT	CATAGTTGQPQHF
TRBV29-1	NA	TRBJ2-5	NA	TGCAGCGTTGACGGCGGAGCCCAAGAGACCCAGTACTTC	CSVDGGAQETQYF
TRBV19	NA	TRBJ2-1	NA	TGTGCCAGTAGTATAGATCTCGCTCGGTACAATGAGCAGTTCTTC	CASSIDLARYNEQFF